This T cell receptor (beta chain) stems from a study of CD8+ T cells in alopecia areata. Whole-study findings and limits: Possibly because of HLA-related factors, TCR sharing was less clear across patients than in mice. Sequenced scalp T cells also include alphabeta T cells resident in normal skin. In lesional scalp, particularly from alopecia totalis/universalis, clonality was higher than in normal scalp.

TCR sequencing used cDNA made by reverse transcription of extracted RNA. The protocol was immunoSEQ multiplex PCR, while the TCRdb copy is restricted to in-frame clones and leaves out a portion. The sample has around 97,000 clones, 55% seen once. With respect to this clone: Antigen unknown.

PBMCs, the starting material, were the source of sorted CD4+ and CD8+ T cells. The TCR was taken from a human donor in good health. Sequences were obtained from CD4+ T cells sorted from blood.

CDR3 sequence reads: CSGVRGSNEQFF. The CDR3 coding sequence is TGCAGCGGCGTCCGGGGGTCCAATGAGCAGTTCTTC. V and J are TRBV29-1 and TRBJ2-1; D perhaps matches TRBD2 (6 bases). Germline values: CDR1 SQVTM, CDR2 ANQGSEA. The CDR3 consists of 12 residues. V was trimmed by 7 bases and J by 6 bases, leaving 13 bases between them.